This T cell receptor (beta chain) was sequenced during a study of T-cell memory formation after mild COVID-19. In the study overall: Most TCR clusters belonged to a single donor.

Study-wide points: Shrinking CD4+ clones resided mostly in CM and EM, and CD8+ ones in EMRA. That cross-reactive memory joined was suggested by some responding clones appearing in pre-infection memory.

V lost 8 bases and J lost 7; bases outside the gene matches: 8. The germline CDR1 and CDR2 sequences are LNHDA and SQIVND (reference sequence). The CDR3 extends over 14 amino acids. TCR alpha and TCR beta cDNA libraries carrying sample barcodes and UMIs were produced by 5'RACE using constant-segment primers. A single record per CDR3 protein comes from TCRdb applying MiXCR to the 5' RACE reads. The sample has about 500,000 distinct CDR3 sequences, about 20% seen once. As regards this clonotype: What it binds is not known.

The specimen sequenced was PBMCs or a T cell subset sorted from them (not recorded which). This TCR derives from an adult woman who had mild COVID-19 (a few samples of this study predate the infection). Cell type and time point are not known. This chain links TRBV19 with TRBJ1-4, with 9 bases fitting TRBD1. The CDR3 region has the DNA TGTGCCAGTCGAACAGGGGGCTCCGGTGAAAAACTGTTTTTT. Protein product: CASRTGGSGEKLFF.